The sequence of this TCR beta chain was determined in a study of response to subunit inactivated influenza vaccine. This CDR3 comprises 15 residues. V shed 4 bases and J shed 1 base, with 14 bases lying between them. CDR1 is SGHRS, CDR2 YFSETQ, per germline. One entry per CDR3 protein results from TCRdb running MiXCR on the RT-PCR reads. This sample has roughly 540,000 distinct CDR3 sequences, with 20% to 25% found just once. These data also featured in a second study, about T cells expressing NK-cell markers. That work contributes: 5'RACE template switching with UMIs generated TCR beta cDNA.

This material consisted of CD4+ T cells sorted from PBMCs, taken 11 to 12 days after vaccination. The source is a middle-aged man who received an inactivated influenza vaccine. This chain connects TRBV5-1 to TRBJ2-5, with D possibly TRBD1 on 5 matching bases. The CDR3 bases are TGCGCCAGCAGCCCCAGGACACTGTCCCAAGAGACCCAGTACTTC. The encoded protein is CASSPRTLSQETQYF.